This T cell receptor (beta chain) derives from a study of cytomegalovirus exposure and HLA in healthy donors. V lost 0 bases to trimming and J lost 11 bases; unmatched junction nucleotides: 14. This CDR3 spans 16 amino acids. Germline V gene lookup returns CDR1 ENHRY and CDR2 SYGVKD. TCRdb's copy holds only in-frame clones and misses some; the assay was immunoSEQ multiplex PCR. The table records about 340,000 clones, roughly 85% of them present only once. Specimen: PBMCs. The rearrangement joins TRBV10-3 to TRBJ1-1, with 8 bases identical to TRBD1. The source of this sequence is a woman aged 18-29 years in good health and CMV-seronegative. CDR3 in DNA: TGTGCCATCAGTGAGTCCTCGTTTATCAGGGGGCGCTTGGCTTTCTTT. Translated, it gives CAISESSFIRGRLAFF.